The 13 T cell receptor beta chains below were found in one sample sequenced in a study of control samples from healthy donors and cancer patients. The table came from immunoSEQ multiplex PCR; TCRdb's copy has only in-frame clones and leaves some out. The table lists 35,000 to 55,000 clones, roughly 65% of them singletons. Material for sequencing was formalin-fixed, paraffin-embedded tissue. These receptors originate from a male donor with melanoma.

The chain combines TRBV11-1 with TRBJ2-4, with TRBD2 matching 7 bases. This CDR3 has 13 residues. Germline assignment: CDR1 SGHAT and CDR2 FQDESV (reference sequence). V shed 5 bases and J 12 bases; nucleotides not matched to a gene: 10. CDR3: CASSRWGLQSQYF. The CDR3 DNA sequence: TGTGCCAGCAGCCGATGGGGACTACAAAGTCAGTACTTC. The whole variable domain, filled in from reference TRBV11-1 and TRBJ2-4, reads EAEVAQSPRYKITEKSQAVAFWCDPISGHATLYWYRQILGQGPELLVQFQDESVVDDSQLPKDRFSAERLKGVDSTLKIQPAELGDSAMYLCASSRWGLQSQYFGAGTRLSVL.

The V call is TRBV7-9, the J call TRBJ2-3; D unclear. CDR1 and CDR2 from the germline V gene are SEHNR and FQNEAQ (reference sequence). The CDR3 runs to 14 residues. V was pared by 2 bases and J by 2 bases, with 8 bases between. CDR3 residues: CASSLWASTDTQYF. CDR3 DNA sequence: TGTGCCAGCAGCTTATGGGCCTCCACAGATACGCAGTATTTT.

V usage is TRBV7-2 and J usage is TRBJ2-7, with 7 bases fitting TRBD2. The CDR3 sequence is 15 residues long. The V gene end was trimmed by 1 base and the J gene end by 4 bases; junction bases not matched to a gene: 7. Germline CDR1 and CDR2: SGHTA and FQGNSA. DNA for the CDR3: TGTGCCAGCAGCTTAGAACCCGGGACTACATACGAGCAGTACTTC. Translation gives CASSLEPGTTYEQYF. Filled out from reference TRBV7-2 and TRBJ2-7, the complete variable domain reads GAGVSQSPSNKVTEKGKDVELRCDPISGHTALYWYRQSLGQGLEFLIYFQGNSAPDKSGLPSDRFSAERTGGSVSTLTIQRTQQEDSAVYLCASSLEPGTTYEQYFGPGTRLTVT.

This clone appeared many times. The chain couples TRBV19 to TRBJ2-4; D gene ambiguous. Deletions cut 5 bases from V and 0 bases from J, with 11 bases between. The CDR3 is made up of 15 amino acids. Per germline, CDR1 LNHDA and CDR2 SQIVND (reference sequence). CDR3: CASSEGPLAKNIQYF. CDR3 DNA: TGTGCCAGTAGTGAAGGCCCCCTAGCCAAAAACATTCAGTACTTC.

The V gene is TRBV6-5, the J gene TRBJ2-7; D remains ambiguous. Germline V gene lookup returns CDR1 MNHEY and CDR2 SVGAGI. V shed 0 bases and J shed 7 bases, with 7 bases lying between them. The CDR3 contains 12 residues. The CDR3 protein is CASSYSSAEQYF. For the CDR3, the DNA is TGTGCCAGCAGTTACTCGTCGGCAGAGCAGTACTTC.

The chain links TRBV7-6 to TRBJ2-2; D remains unclear. The V end was cut by 6 bases, the J end by 6 bases, with 8 bases between. This CDR3 is 12 amino acids long. Germline V gene sequence: CDR1 SGHVS, CDR2 FNYEAQ. The CDR3 here is CASSLASGELFF. The DNA of the CDR3 is TGTGCCAGCAGTCTGGCATCCGGGGAGCTGTTTTTT. The complete variable domain, with remaining parts taken from reference TRBV7-6 and TRBJ2-2, reads GAGVSQSPRYKVTKRGQDVALRCDPISGHVSLYWYRQALGQGPEFLTYFNYEAQQDKSGLPNDRFSAERPEGSISTLTIQRTEQRDSAMYRCASSLASGELFFGEGSRLTVL.

The V gene is TRBV7-3, the J gene TRBJ2-6; the D call may be TRBD1 or TRBD2 (5 bases each). The CDR3 totals 17 residues. The germline V gene has CDR1 SGHTA and CDR2 FQGTGA. The V and J ends lost 5 bases and 1 base respectively, with 15 bases between them. The CDR3 region has the DNA TGTGCCAGCAGCCCGGTGGGGGTTACTTCTGGGGCCAACGTCCTGACTTTC. Protein product: CASSPVGVTSGANVLTF.

This clone has just a few counts. This sequence joins TRBV6-6 and TRBJ2-4, with 10 bases identical to TRBD2. Per germline, CDR1 MNHNY and CDR2 SVGAGI (reference sequence). This CDR3 is 15 amino acids long. J gave up 8 bases and V 9 bases, and 13 bases lay outside the gene matches. The CDR3 loop is CASGDSGRAQHIQYF. CDR3 DNA: TGTGCCAGTGGGGACAGCGGGAGGGCCCAACACATTCAGTACTTC.

The chain combines TRBV14 with TRBJ2-5; D is unclear. Per germline, CDR1 SGHDN and CDR2 FVKESK. CDR3 size: 13 residues. Between the trimmed V and J ends, which lost 1 base and 5 bases, there was a span of 8 bases. CDR3 in amino acids: CASSQGMGETQYF. In DNA form, the CDR3 reads TGTGCCAGCAGCCAAGGAATGGGGGAGACCCAGTACTTC.

The chain carries TRBV5-8 and TRBJ2-3, with D unresolved. This CDR3 has 12 amino acids. V was pared by 0 bases and J by 10 bases, with 9 bases between. CDR1 and CDR2 (germline): SGHTS, YDEGEE. The CDR3 sequence: CASSLGWGAQYF. In DNA form, the CDR3 reads TGTGCCAGCAGCTTGGGGTGGGGTGCGCAGTATTTT. The full variable domain, with the rest looked up from reference TRBV5-8 and TRBJ2-3, is EAGVTQSPTHLIKTRGQQATLRCSPISGHTSVYWYQQALGLGLQFLLWYDEGEERNRGNFPPRFSGRQFPNYSSELNVNALELEDSALYLCASSLGWGAQYFGPGTRLTVL.

This sequence joins TRBV2 and TRBJ2-2, with TRBD2 matching 9 bases. This CDR3 is built from 14 residues. The germline CDR1 and CDR2 sequences are SNHLY and FYNNEI. J lost 2 bases, V lost 7 bases, and 2 bases had no gene match. CDR3: CASKTSGNTGELFF. Written as DNA, the CDR3 is TGTGCCAGCAAGACTAGCGGAAACACCGGGGAGCTGTTTTTT.

The rearrangement uses TRBV18 and TRBJ1-6; 7 bases fit TRBD1. This CDR3 is built from 14 residues. The J segment lost 7 bases and the V segment lost 6 bases, leaving 6 bases of the junction unmatched. The germline CDR1 and CDR2 sequences are KGHSH and LQKENI. CDR3 nucleotide sequence: TGTGCCAGCTCTGCCAACAGGGGAAATTCACCCCTCCACTTT. This translates into CASSANRGNSPLHF.

CDR3 residues: CASSKQGWDTEAFF. The CDR3 DNA reads as TGTGCCAGCAGTAAGCAGGGGTGGGACACTGAAGCTTTCTTT. The rearrangement uses TRBV6-6 and TRBJ1-1; a possible D gene is TRBD1 (6 bases). The germline V gene has CDR1 MNHNY and CDR2 SVGAGI (reference sequence). The V gene lost 5 bases and the J gene lost 3 bases, with 13 bases spanning the gap. The CDR3 consists of 14 residues.